This T cell receptor (beta chain) was found in a study of shared clonotypes between healthy human individuals. The protocol was immunoSEQ multiplex PCR, while the TCRdb copy is restricted to in-frame clones and leaves out a portion. The table lists fewer than 600,000 clones, roughly 83% of them singletons. Study-wide results and limits: A small donor pool kept down the genetic and exposure-history diversity that was represented. Donor clonotype sharing was expected to depend on sequencing depth.

Concerning this clone: Antigen: not known.

All donors qualified as healthy HIV-negative adults and had experienced no recent acute infections or vaccinations. Each unsorted sample relied on roughly 90 million PBMCs as its source of genomic DNA. This CDR3 comprises 12 residues. The germline V and J ends were trimmed by 6 bases and 0 bases, with 6 bases remaining between them. CDR1 and CDR2 (germline): LGHNT, FRNRAP. Sequencing was done on a sample of PBMCs. This chain connects TRBV12-5 to TRBJ2-7, with D uncertain. This TCR was sampled from a woman in her thirties or forties in good health. Some clones in this sample may be carry-over from other donors' samples. The CDR3 protein is CASGPHSYEQYF. CDR3 nucleotide sequence: TGTGCTAGTGGCCCACACTCCTACGAGCAGTACTTC.